This entry lists 16 T cell receptor beta chains sequenced from one sample in a study of OX40 agonist ivuxolimab in advanced cancers. Produced via immunoSEQ multiplex PCR; TCRdb's table is partial and in-frame only. Among about 60,000 clones listed, about 87% were seen once. The sequencing here drew on CD4+ or CD8+ T cells sorted from blood, taken in a trial of the OX40 agonist ivuxolimab. Source of these receptors: an adult with an advanced solid tumor such as melanoma, head and neck, liver or kidney cancer.

The V and J genes are TRBV6-1 and TRBJ2-2; 9 bases align to TRBD2. The germline gives CDR1 MNHNS, CDR2 SASEGT. The V segment lost 4 bases and the J segment 6 bases; nucleotides outside the gene matches: 9. The CDR3 is made up of 16 amino acids. The CDR3 coding sequence is TGTGCCAGCAGTGTTTCGGCGGGAGGGCCCGCCGGGGAGCTGTTTTTT. This translates into CASSVSAGGPAGELFF.

The chain has TRBV7-6 and TRBJ1-1; D is unresolved. V lost 1 base and J 2 bases, leaving 8 bases between the germline ends. Germline V gene lookup returns CDR1 SGHVS and CDR2 FNYEAQ. This CDR3 has 14 amino acids. CDR3: CASSLEGGNTEAFF. As DNA, the CDR3 is TGTGCCAGCAGCTTAGAGGGCGGTAACACTGAAGCTTTCTTT.

This clone was observed a few times. The V call is TRBV7-2, the J call TRBJ1-2, with D possibly TRBD1 on 5 matching bases. The germline V gene encodes CDR1 SGHTA and CDR2 FQGNSA. V lost 0 bases and J 2 bases, leaving 7 bases between the germline ends. This CDR3 has 14 residues. The CDR3 region has the DNA TGTGCCAGCAGCTTAGCTCAGGGCAACTATGGCTACACCTTC. This translates into CASSLAQGNYGYTF.

The J gene is TRBJ2-2, the V gene TRBV27; no reliable D call. Trimming removed 3 bases at V and 4 bases at J, with 12 bases between. The CDR3 extends over 15 amino acids. Germline loops: CDR1 MNHEY, CDR2 SMNVEV (reference sequence). CDR3 amino acids: CASSFRATATGELFF. The CDR3 DNA reads TGTGCCAGCAGTTTTAGGGCCACGGCCACCGGGGAGCTGTTTTTT.

The chain employs TRBV11-2 and TRBJ1-1; D remains ambiguous. This CDR3 has 13 amino acids. CDR1 SGHAT and CDR2 FQNNGV come from the germline V gene. V dropped 0 bases and J dropped 11 bases, with 13 bases sitting between them. CDR3 sequence: CASSLETAETAFF. In nucleotides, the CDR3 is TGTGCCAGCAGCTTAGAAACAGCAGAGACGGCTTTCTTT. Supplemented by reference TRBV11-2 and TRBJ1-1, the full variable domain reads EAGVAQSPRYKIIEKRQSVAFWCNPISGHATLYWYQQILGQGPKLLIQFQNNGVVDDSQLPKDRFSAERLKGVDSTLKIQPAKLEDSAVYLCASSLETAETAFFGQGTRLTVV.

This chain uses TRBV5-4 with TRBJ1-5, with TRBD1 as a possible D gene (6 bases). CDR1 is SGHNT and CDR2 is YYREEE in the germline V gene (reference sequence). Deletions cut 0 bases from V and 1 base from J, with 14 bases between. The CDR3 consists of 17 residues. The CDR3 DNA follows: TGTGCCAGCAGCTTGGGGGAACTTGACAGGAGCAATCAGCCCCAGCATTTT. This translates into CASSLGELDRSNQPQHF.

The rearrangement joins TRBV19 to TRBJ1-4; D perhaps matches TRBD1 (5 bases). The CDR3 loop spans 16 amino acids. Germline values: CDR1 LNHDA, CDR2 SQIVND (reference sequence). The V and J ends lost 4 bases and 0 bases respectively, with 12 bases between them. This CDR3 is CASSSSRGATNEKLFF. CDR3 bases: TGTGCCAGTAGTAGCAGCCGGGGGGCAACTAATGAAAAACTGTTTTTT.

This rearrangement joins TRBV18 to TRBJ1-2, with a possible D match to TRBD1 (5 bases). This CDR3 contains 13 residues. Germline CDR1 reads KGHSH; CDR2 reads LQKENI. Deletions cut 4 bases from V and 3 bases from J, with 9 bases between. For the CDR3, the DNA is TGTGCCAGCTCACAAATAGGGGACTATGGCTACACCTTC. It is translated as CASSQIGDYGYTF.

This chain links TRBV19 with TRBJ1-1, with unresolved D. Germline V gene lookup returns CDR1 LNHDA and CDR2 SQIVND (reference sequence). The CDR3 consists of 14 residues. Trimming removed 6 bases at V and 0 bases at J, with 11 bases between. The CDR3 is CASRRNYMNTEAFF. The CDR3 nucleotides read TGTGCCAGTAGGAGAAACTACATGAACACTGAAGCTTTCTTT.

This clone showed up just a few times. The rearrangement links TRBV5-1 to TRBJ1-5; no reliable D call. Germline assignment: CDR1 SGHRS and CDR2 YFSETQ. CDR3 length: 15 residues. V gave up 4 bases and J gave up 0 bases, with 11 bases separating them. The CDR3: CASSNSRYSNQPQHF. CDR3 sequence (DNA): TGCGCCAGCAGCAACTCACGATATAGCAATCAGCCCCAGCATTTT.

The genes are TRBV11-3 and TRBJ2-2; 7 nucleotides agree with TRBD1. This CDR3 comprises 17 residues. Germline CDR1 reads SGHNT; CDR2 reads YENEEA. V dropped 3 bases and J dropped 5; count of bases not matched to a gene: 12. CDR3: CASSFSWGQRKTGELFF. The CDR3 DNA reads TGTGCCAGCAGCTTTAGTTGGGGACAGAGAAAGACCGGGGAGCTGTTTTTT.

The genes are TRBV6-1 and TRBJ2-5, with a tentative D call TRBD2 (5 bases). The CDR3 contains 12 residues. Germline V lookup: CDR1 MNHNS, CDR2 SASEGT. Trimming removed 3 bases at V and 5 bases at J, with 7 bases between. The chain's CDR3 is CASSDWRETQYF. CDR3 coding DNA: TGTGCCAGCAGTGATTGGAGGGAGACCCAGTACTTC.

The chain's CDR3 is CASSPRLAGGVNEQFF. The CDR3 DNA sequence: TGTGCCAGCAGCCCAAGACTAGCGGGAGGGGTGAATGAGCAGTTCTTC. This chain links TRBV7-8 with TRBJ2-1; 14 nucleotides align to TRBD2. From germline, CDR1 is SGHVS and CDR2 FQNEAQ. After removal of 5 bases from V and 7 bases from J, the junction contained 7 bases not matched to a gene. This CDR3 is built from 16 residues.

The chain carries TRBV19 and TRBJ2-5; a possible D gene is TRBD1 (6 bases). Trimming left V 5 bases short and J 7 bases short, with 14 bases between. The CDR3 has 13 residues. Per germline, CDR1 LNHDA and CDR2 SQIVND (reference sequence). CDR3 DNA sequence: TGTGCCAGTAGTGGGGGACAACGGGCGACCCAGTACTTC. Encoded protein: CASSGGQRATQYF.

The CDR3 here is CASSLRTGGFSSGANVLTF. CDR3 sequence (DNA): TGTGCCAGCAGCTTAAGGACAGGGGGTTTCAGCTCTGGGGCCAACGTCCTGACTTTC. The V gene is TRBV7-3, the J gene TRBJ2-6; 10 nucleotides agree with TRBD1. Looked up from germline, CDR1 is SGHTA and CDR2 is FQGTGA. The CDR3 totals 19 residues. With V trimmed by 1 base and J by 0 bases, 6 bases remained unmatched.

V is TRBV2 and J is TRBJ1-4; maybe TRBD1 (5 bases). Deletions cut 2 bases from V and 5 bases from J, with 9 bases between. The CDR3 is 14 amino acids. The germline CDR1 and CDR2 sequences are SNHLY and FYNNEI. In DNA, the CDR3 is TGTGCCAGCAGTGAAACGGGGCTAAATGAAAAACTGTTTTTT. Translation: CASSETGLNEKLFF.